The clone carrying this TCR beta chain was seen many times. Its antigen is unknown. The data stem from a study of metastatic and nonmetastatic thyroid tumors. Study-wide background: Across blood and tumor or nodule tissue, repertoires from malignant and benign thyroid patients were compared with one another.

All patients were treatment-naive before thyroid surgery. Broader study findings: Malignant tumors reportedly showed significantly higher TCR beta diversity than benign nodules in both blood and tumor.

The authors' processing: A classifier for distant metastasis in papillary thyroid cancer was constructed using CDR3 differences observed across clinicopathological groups. TCRdb ran MiXCR on the PCR reads. None of the V and J calls come from the authors' own analysis; TCRdb made them. The data hold some 20,000 clones, with around 16% observed a single time. The TCR was taken from a female donor with papillary thyroid cancer or a benign thyroid nodule (not recorded which). Some clones in this sample may be carry-over from other donors' samples. The specimen was blood.

The CDR3 loop is CASSSGQVHTGELFF. The DNA of the CDR3 is TGTGCCAGCAGTTCGGGACAGGTCCACACCGGGGAGCTGTTTTTT. This chain connects TRBV6-1 to TRBJ2-2, with TRBD1 identical over 8 bases. Trimming at V came to 5 bases and at J to 3 bases, leaving 5 bases not matched to a gene. Germline assignment: CDR1 MNHNS and CDR2 SASEGT. CDR3 length equals 15 residues.